This note documents a single TCR beta chain sequence. The sample belongs to a study of control samples from healthy donors and cancer patients. The V and J ends lost 4 bases and 7 bases, in that order; junction bases with no gene match: 7. This CDR3 has 15 amino acids. CDR1 and CDR2 (germline): MNHNY, SVGAGI (reference sequence). Sequenced by immunoSEQ multiplex PCR; TCRdb stores in-frame clones only, minus some. Of fewer than 250,000 clones listed, approximately 91% are singletons. The clonotype comes from a man aged 30 to 39 in good health. The sequenced sample consisted of blood. This chain links TRBV6-6 with TRBJ1-5; 10 positions match TRBD1. CDR3 coding DNA: TGTGCCAGCAGTTCCCCGGGACAGGGGAGACAGCCCCAGCATTTT. This gives the protein CASSSPGQGRQPQHF.